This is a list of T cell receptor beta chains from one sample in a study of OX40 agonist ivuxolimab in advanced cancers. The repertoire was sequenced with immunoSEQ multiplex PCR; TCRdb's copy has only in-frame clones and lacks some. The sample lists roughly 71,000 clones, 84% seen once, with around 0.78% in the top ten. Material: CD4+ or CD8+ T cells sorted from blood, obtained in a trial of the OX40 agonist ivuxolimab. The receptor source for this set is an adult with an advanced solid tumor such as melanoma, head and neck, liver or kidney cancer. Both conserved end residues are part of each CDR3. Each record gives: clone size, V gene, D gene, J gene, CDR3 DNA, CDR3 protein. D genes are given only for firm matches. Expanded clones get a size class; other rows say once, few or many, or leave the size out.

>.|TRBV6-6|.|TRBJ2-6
TGTGCCAGCAAGGGGGACTTTGGCGCCAACGTCCTGACTTTC
CASKGDFGANVLTF
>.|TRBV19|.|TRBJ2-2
TGTGCCAGTCTCAGAACCAGGACGAACACCGGGGAGCTGTTTTTT
CASLRTRTNTGELFF
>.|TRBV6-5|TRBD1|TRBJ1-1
TGTGCCAGCAGCCCGGGGACAGGGGAGTACACTGAAGCTTTCTTT
CASSPGTGEYTEAFF
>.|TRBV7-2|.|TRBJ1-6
TGTGCCAGCAGCTCCGGGACGGCGAATTCACCCCTCCACTTT
CASSSGTANSPLHF
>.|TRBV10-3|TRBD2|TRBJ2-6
TGTGCCATCACCGGACTGAGCGGGGAGACCTCTGGGGCCAACGTCCTGACTTTC
CAITGLSGETSGANVLTF
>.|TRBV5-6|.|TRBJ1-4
TGTGCCAGCAGGACAGGATCTACTAATGAAAAACTGTTTTTT
CASRTGSTNEKLFF
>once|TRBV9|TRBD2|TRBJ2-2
TGTGCCAGCAGCCTCCTAGCGGGGGGGCCTGGGGAGCTGTTTTTT
CASSLLAGGPGELFF
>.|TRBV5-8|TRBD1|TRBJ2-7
TGTGCCAGCAGCCTACCCCTGACGCGGACAGGGGGTATCTCCTACGAGCAGTACTTC
CASSLPLTRTGGISYEQYF
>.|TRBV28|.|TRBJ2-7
TGTGCCAGCAGTGACACCTCTGGGACGGGGAACGAGCAGTACTTC
CASSDTSGTGNEQYF
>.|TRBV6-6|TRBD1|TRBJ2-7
TGTGCCAGCATTCACTCCTCAGGGGGCTCCTACGAGCAGTACTTC
CASIHSSGGSYEQYF
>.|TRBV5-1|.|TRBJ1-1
TGCGCCAGCAGCTTGGGACCCGACAGCGAAGCTTTCTTT
CASSLGPDSEAFF
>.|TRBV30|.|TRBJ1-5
TGTGCCTGGAGTGTACGAGGGCAGGGGATCCAGCCCCAGCATTTT
CAWSVRGQGIQPQHF
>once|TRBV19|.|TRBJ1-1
TGTGCCAGTAGTACCTCGATGGGGGTGAACACTGAAGCTTTCTTT
CASSTSMGVNTEAFF
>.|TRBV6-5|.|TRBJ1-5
TGTGCCAGCAGGGACGGGTCCAGAAGTCAGCCCCAGCATTTT
CASRDGSRSQPQHF
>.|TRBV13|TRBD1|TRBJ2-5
TGTGCCAGCAGCTCGTACTCGGGACAGGGGAAAGAGACCCAGTACTTC
CASSSYSGQGKETQYF
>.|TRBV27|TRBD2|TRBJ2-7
TGTGCCAGCAGTTTGGGGGAGGGCTACGAGCAGTACTTC
CASSLGEGYEQYF
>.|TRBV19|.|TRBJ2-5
TGTGCCAGTAGTAACCTTATGAAGGGGATTTTGGGAGAGACCCAGTACTTC
CASSNLMKGILGETQYF
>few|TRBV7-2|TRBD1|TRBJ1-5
TGTGCCAGCAGCTGGGGGACAGTTGGGAATCAGCCCCAGCATTTT
CASSWGTVGNQPQHF
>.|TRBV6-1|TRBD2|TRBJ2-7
TGTGCCAGCAACCAGCGGGAGGCCTACGAGCAGTACTTC
CASNQREAYEQYF
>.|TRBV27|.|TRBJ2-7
TGTGCCAGCAAGGCCGAGTACGAGCAGTACTTC
CASKAEYEQYF
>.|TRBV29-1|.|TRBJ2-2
TGCAGCGTTGCTGATGTCTCCTTTGGATCCGCGAACACCGGGGAGCTGTTTTTT
CSVADVSFGSANTGELFF
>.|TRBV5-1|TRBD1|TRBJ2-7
TGCGCCAGCAGCGCACCTACAGGGGTCACCTACGAGCAGTACTTC
CASSAPTGVTYEQYF
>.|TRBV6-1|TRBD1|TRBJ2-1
TGTGCCAGCAGTGGTGGGACAGGGTTTAGGGAGCAGTTCTTC
CASSGGTGFREQFF
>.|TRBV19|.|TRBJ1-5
TGTGCCAGTAGTACGGGTAGCAATCAGCCCCAGCATTTT
CASSTGSNQPQHF
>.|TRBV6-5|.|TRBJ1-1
TGTGCCAGCCTTGGGGCCCTAGACGGTACTGAAGCTTTCTTT
CASLGALDGTEAFF
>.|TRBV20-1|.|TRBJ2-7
TGCAGCGGGACACGCAACTACGAGCAGTACTTC
CSGTRNYEQYF
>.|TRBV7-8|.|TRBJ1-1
TGTGCCAGCTACGATCTGAGAAACACTGAAGCTTTCTTT
CASYDLRNTEAFF
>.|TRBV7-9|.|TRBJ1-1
TGTGCCAGCAGGATTCAGGGAACTGAAGCTTTCTTT
CASRIQGTEAFF
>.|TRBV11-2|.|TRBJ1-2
TGTGCCAGCAGCTTAGGAACAGGGTATGGCTACACCTTC
CASSLGTGYGYTF
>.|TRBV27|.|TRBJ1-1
TGTGCCAGCAGCTCTACCCGGAGGGGGAACACTGAAGCTTTCTTT
CASSSTRRGNTEAFF
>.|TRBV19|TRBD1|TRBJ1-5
TGTGCCAGTAGTCAGACAGGGTATAGCAATCAGCCCCAGCATTTT
CASSQTGYSNQPQHF
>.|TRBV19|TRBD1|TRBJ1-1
TGTGCCAGTACGAACCAGGGGGCGAGAACTGAAGCTTTCTTT
CASTNQGARTEAFF
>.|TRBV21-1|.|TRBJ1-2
TGTGCCAGCAGCAAAGACTGCGATCACGGCTACACCTTC
CASSKDCDHGYTF
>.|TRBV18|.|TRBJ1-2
TGTGCCAGCTCACCACAGGGAAACTATGGCTACACCTTC
CASSPQGNYGYTF
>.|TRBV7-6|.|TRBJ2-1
TGTGCCAGCAGCTACCTATACGGTGAGCAGTTCTTC
CASSYLYGEQFF
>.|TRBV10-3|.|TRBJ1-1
TGTGCCATCAGTGAGTCCCTCGGGGGGGACAAAGAAGCTTTCTTT
CAISESLGGDKEAFF